Listed below are T cell receptor beta chains from one sample, sequenced in a study of blood T cell repertoires in COVID-19. Measured with immunoSEQ multiplex PCR; TCRdb has only the in-frame clones, and not every one. The data show about 78,000 clones, less than 95% seen once. Material: peripheral blood. The receptors originated from a woman aged 50 to 60 in a cohort sampled during active COVID-19. CDR3s include the opening cysteine and the closing phenylalanine or tryptophan. D genes are given only for firm matches. For some rows the clone size is stated as once, few or many, or as a class when expanded; others skip it.

size | J | V | D | DNA | CDR3
. | TRBJ1-1 | TRBV6-5 | . | TGTGCCAGCAGTTCGCGGGGGGAGAACACTGAAGCTTTCTTT | CASSSRGENTEAFF
. | TRBJ1-1 | TRBV5-4 | . | TGTGCCAGCAGCTTGGGCGGAGGCGCCACTGAAGCTTTCTTT | CASSLGGGATEAFF
. | TRBJ2-1 | TRBV11-2 | TRBD2 | TGTGCCAGCAGCCCTCCCGGGACTACCTACAATGAGCAGTTCTTC | CASSPPGTTYNEQFF
. | TRBJ1-5 | TRBV3-1/TRBV3-2 | . | TGTGCCAGCAGCCAAGGGGCAGCTTATCAGCCCCAGCATTTT | CASSQGAAYQPQHF
. | TRBJ2-1 | TRBV3-1/TRBV3-2 | TRBD2 | TGTGCCAGCAGCCAAAGCGGGAGGGGAAATGAGCAGTTCTTC | CASSQSGRGNEQFF
. | TRBJ2-2 | TRBV7-2 | . | TGTGCCAGCAGCTACAAGTACACCGGGGAGCTGTTTTTT | CASSYKYTGELFF
once | TRBJ2-1 | TRBV11-2 | . | TGTGCCAGCAGTTTGGCGGGGGCTCGCAATGAGCAGTTCTTC | CASSLAGARNEQFF
once | TRBJ2-5 | TRBV5-1 | TRBD2 | TGCGCCAGCAGCTCTCTGGTTAGCGGGCTCCAAGAGACCCAGTACTTC | CASSSLVSGLQETQYF
. | TRBJ2-3 | TRBV7-2 | TRBD2 | TGTGCCAGCAGCTTACAGGGACTAGCAGCAAGAACAGATACGCAGTATTTT | CASSLQGLAARTDTQYF
. | TRBJ1-1 | TRBV27 | . | TGTGCCAGCAGTCCCTCCCGTGCCAGGCTGAACACTGAAGCTTTCTTT | CASSPSRARLNTEAFF
. | TRBJ2-7 | TRBV28 | TRBD1 | TGTGCCAGCAGTTTATCTTCGGGGGTCGGGGACAGGCCTTACTCCTACGAGCAGTACTTC | CASSLSSGVGDRPYSYEQYF
. | TRBJ2-5 | TRBV4-1 | . | TGCGCCAGCAGCCAAGATCAGGAAGAGACCCAGTACTTC | CASSQDQEETQYF
. | TRBJ2-5 | TRBV5-1 | . | TGCGCCAGCAGCTTGGGGGACACTCAAGAGACCCAGTACTTC | CASSLGDTQETQYF
. | TRBJ2-1 | TRBV27 | . | TGTGCCAGCAGTTTATCACGACTAAATGAGCAGTTCTTC | CASSLSRLNEQFF
once | TRBJ1-1 | TRBV6-1 | . | TGTGCCAGCAGTGAACGCTCTTATGGGCCTGAAGCTTTCTTT | CASSERSYGPEAFF
. | TRBJ1-5 | TRBV2 | . | TGTGCCAGCAGTGTGCAGGGGTTAAATCAGCCCCAGCATTTT | CASSVQGLNQPQHF
. | TRBJ2-3 | TRBV19 | TRBD2 | TGTGCCAGTAGTATCCCAGCGGGAGGGACAGATACGCAGTATTTT | CASSIPAGGTDTQYF
few | TRBJ2-1 | TRBV6-4 | TRBD2 | TGTGCCAGCAGTGCACTAGCGGGCGGGTATGAGCAGTTCTTC | CASSALAGGYEQFF
few | TRBJ1-5 | TRBV7-2 | . | TGTGCCAGCAGCTCCGCTCCAGGGGTTAATCAGCCCCAGCATTTT | CASSSAPGVNQPQHF
. | TRBJ2-2 | TRBV6-5 | TRBD2 | TGTGCCAGCTCCCTTGGGGGGGCGAACACCGGGGAGCTGTTTTTT | CASSLGGANTGELFF
. | TRBJ2-2 | TRBV11-2 | TRBD2 | TGTGCCAGCAGCTCGGGACTAGCGGGAGGGACCGGGGAGCTGTTTTTT | CASSSGLAGGTGELFF
. | TRBJ2-6 | TRBV7-8 | TRBD1 | TGTGCCAGCAGCCTCCGGGACAGTCTCTCTGGGGCCAACGTCCTGACTTTC | CASSLRDSLSGANVLTF
. | TRBJ1-5 | TRBV15 | . | TGTGCCACCAGCAGCGCAGGGGATCAGCCCCAGCATTTT | CATSSAGDQPQHF
. | TRBJ1-6 | TRBV4-2 | . | TGTGCCAGCAGCCAAGTAGGAGCTAATTCACCCCTCCACTTT | CASSQVGANSPLHF
. | TRBJ1-6 | TRBV30 | . | TGTGCCTGGTCTACAGGGTATAATTCACCCCTCCACTTT | CAWSTGYNSPLHF
. | TRBJ2-3 | TRBV19 | . | TGTGCCAGTAGTAAAAGTGCCGGGACTCTCGTCGATACGCAGTATTTT | CASSKSAGTLVDTQYF
. | TRBJ1-5 | TRBV28 | TRBD1 | TGTGCCAGCAGTTTATTGGGACAGATCAATCAGCCCCAGCATTTT | CASSLLGQINQPQHF
. | TRBJ2-1 | TRBV10-3 | TRBD1 | TGTGCCATCAGAAACCCCGGGACAGGGCGTGTGGACAATGAGCAGTTCTTC | CAIRNPGTGRVDNEQFF
. | TRBJ2-7 | TRBV6-5 | TRBD1 | TGTGCCAGCAGTTTATCGACAGGGGGGCCGTTGGAGCAGTACTTC | CASSLSTGGPLEQYF
once | TRBJ2-1 | TRBV5-8 | . | TGTGCCAGCAGCTTGTGGCTAAGGAGCGGAGACTCCTACAATGAGCAGTTCTTC | CASSLWLRSGDSYNEQFF
. | TRBJ2-3 | TRBV7-3 | . | TGTGCCAGCAGCTTAACACGGCAGGGAGGACCCCTTAGCACAGATACGCAGTATTTT | CASSLTRQGGPLSTDTQYF
. | TRBJ1-2 | TRBV19 | TRBD1 | TGTGCCAGTAGTATTGGGACAGGTCCCTATGGCTACACCTTC | CASSIGTGPYGYTF
. | TRBJ2-7 | TRBV28 | TRBD2 | TGTGCCAGCAGTTTGGTAGGGGGGGCCAGCGGGAGGGCTTCCTACGAGCAGTACTTC | CASSLVGGASGRASYEQYF
. | TRBJ2-1 | TRBV5-1 | TRBD2 | TGCGCCAGCAGCTTGGATGTTAGCGGGAACGGTGAGCAGTTCTTC | CASSLDVSGNGEQFF
. | TRBJ1-1 | TRBV30 | . | TGTGCCTGGAGTAGGACAGAGGGGTCTACGAACACTGAAGCTTTCTTT | CAWSRTEGSTNTEAFF
. | TRBJ2-1 | TRBV19 | . | TGTGCCAGTACTCTCGACTCAGGGGTGTTCGGCAATGAGCAGTTCTTC | CASTLDSGVFGNEQFF
. | TRBJ1-2 | TRBV5-8 | TRBD1 | TGTGCCAGCAGCCTGTGGACAGGGGGCGCCTCCGACTATGGCTACACCTTC | CASSLWTGGASDYGYTF
. | TRBJ2-1 | TRBV25-1 | . | TGTGCCAGCAAGGCCGGGGGAGGCTACAATGAGCAGTTCTTC | CASKAGGGYNEQFF
. | TRBJ1-5 | TRBV11-2 | . | TGTGCCAGCAGCTTAGTCGAGAATCAGCCCCAGCATTTT | CASSLVENQPQHF
once | TRBJ1-2 | TRBV5-1 | . | TGCGCCAGCAGCCCCGACAGTTCCTATGGCTACACCTTC | CASSPDSSYGYTF
. | TRBJ2-7 | TRBV7-2 | . | TGTGCCAGCAGTTCGGGACTCCTTTACGAGCAGTACTTC | CASSSGLLYEQYF
. | TRBJ1-3 | TRBV5-6 | . | TGTGCCAGCAGCTTGGAGGGGGAAGAGCCAGTCGTCTCTGGAAACACCATATATTTT | CASSLEGEEPVVSGNTIYF
. | TRBJ1-2 | TRBV6-5 | TRBD1 | TGTGCCAGCACTTTCACAGGGGGTGGTGCCTACACCTTC | CASTFTGGGAYTF
. | TRBJ2-1 | TRBV28 | TRBD1 | TGTGCCAGCAGTTCCCGGGACAGGGGAGGAAATGAGCAGTTCTTC | CASSSRDRGGNEQFF
. | TRBJ2-2 | TRBV7-6 | TRBD1 | TGTGCCAGCAGCCAACGCACACAGGGGCCCTTGAACACCGGGGAGCTGTTTTTT | CASSQRTQGPLNTGELFF
. | TRBJ2-7 | TRBV9 | TRBD1 | TGTGCCAGCAGCGCCCGGTCCGGGACAGGTATGTACGAGCAGTACTTC | CASSARSGTGMYEQYF